This T cell receptor (beta chain) was recovered during a study of shared clonotypes between healthy human individuals. General study points: Generally, naive subsets came out with larger estimated richness than memory subsets.

Points on this clone: Its target is unknown.

Assay runs were performed at deep level. Clones were read by immunoSEQ multiplex PCR, and TCRdb kept only the in-frame ones, dropping some. Altogether around 99,000 clones are present, almost 70% being singletons, with the ten largest covering 50%. The CDR3 covers 16 residues. The sample was memory CD8+ T cells sorted from blood. Described subset: CD45RO+ cells pooled with CCR7-negative TemRA cells. The TCR originated in a man aged 25-40 years in good health. This sequence joins TRBV12-1 and TRBJ2-7; TRBD1 was called by the table and not checked on the DNA. TRBV12-1 is a pseudogene locus. This CDR3 reads CASSFGTDRGNYEQYF. CDR3 bases: TGTGCCAGCAGCTTTGGTACAGACAGGGGCAACTACGAGCAGTACTTC.